This T cell receptor beta chain was retrieved from a study of blood T cells in healthy people across ages. General study findings and limits: Both naive CD4+ cell counts and diversity were greater in long-lived donors than in aged donors. Estimated diversity, derived from one million T cells, was regarded as an underestimate.

Alongside a J-beta primer mix, a sample-barcoded 5' primer served in a second PCR lasting about 6 to 12 cycles. TCRdb redid the calling of the 5' RACE reads with MiXCR, one entry per CDR3 protein. Seen here are roughly 900,000 distinct CDR3 sequences, 40% to 60% observed once, and the top ten hold under 15%. This clonotype was observed a few times. What it recognizes is unknown. The germline V gene encodes CDR1 LGHNA and CDR2 YSLEER. V lost 0 bases and J lost 10, with 19 bases in between. There are 15 residues in the CDR3. Sequencing used blood. The TCR was taken from a man in his thirties or forties in good health. This rearrangement joins TRBV4-3 to TRBJ2-7; D unresolved. In DNA, the CDR3 is TGCGCCAGCAGCCAAGATTTAAGGGTCCCGTATGAACAGTACTTC. Protein sequence: CASSQDLRVPYEQYF.